The next 5 T cell receptor beta chains were all read from a single sample in a study of blood T cells in healthy people across ages. Together with a sample-barcoded 5' primer, a J-beta primer mix was included in a second PCR lasting about 7 to 11 cycles. TCRdb reprocessed the 5' RACE reads via MiXCR and lists one record per CDR3 protein. The sample carries over 700,000 distinct CDR3 sequences, roughly 50% recorded once. Sequencing was carried out using blood. The receptors were gathered from a man older than 75 in good health.

This clonotype was observed a handful of times. The chain uses TRBV29-1 and TRBJ2-5, with 7 bases aligning to TRBD1. The junction had 12 bases not matched to a gene; V was cut back by 6 bases and J by 5 bases. The CDR3 covers 14 residues. Germline V gene sequence: CDR1 SQVTM, CDR2 ANQGSEA. This CDR3 is CSVELGRGRETQYF. CDR3 nucleotide sequence: TGCAGCGTCGAGTTGGGTAGGGGGCGGGAGACCCAGTACTTC.

The chain uses TRBV21-1 and TRBJ2-7; TRBD1 is taken as the D call from the table, unchecked against the DNA. TRBV21-1 is a known pseudogene. This CDR3 is 19 amino acids long. CDR3 coding DNA: TGTGCCAGCAGCTCAAAAACGGGCGGTAAGGAAAGGGTTAACTACGAGCAGTACTTC. Translated, it gives CASSSKTGGKERVNYEQYF.

V and J are TRBV24-1 and TRBJ2-7; D might be TRBD1 or TRBD2, each matching 5 bases. TRBJ2-5 explains the end of the DNA better; the J call may be wrong. This CDR3 has 12 amino acids. CDR1 and CDR2 from the germline V gene are KGHDR and SFDVKD. The DNA of the CDR3 is TGTGCCCCCGAGGGGCAGCAGGAGACCCAGTACTTC. This encodes CAPEGQQETQYF.

This chain links TRBV7-6 with TRBJ1-4; D might be TRBD1 (5 bases). Germline V lookup: CDR1 SGHVS, CDR2 FNYEAQ. V lost 5 bases and J 7 bases, leaving 14 bases between the germline ends. The CDR3 loop spans 14 amino acids. CDR3 bases: TGTGCCAGCAGCCCCGGGACGGCGAGTGAAAAACTGTTTTTT. Translated, it gives CASSPGTASEKLFF.

This clonotype was seen more than once but under ten times. The V call is TRBV20-1, the J call TRBJ2-5; D remains ambiguous. The J call may be in error: the DNA end matches TRBJ2-7 better. CDR1 is DFQATT, CDR2 SNEGSKA, per germline (reference sequence). The CDR3 covers 15 residues. In DNA form, the CDR3 reads TGCAGTGCTAGAGATCCTTCTAACGAGCGATACGAGCAGTACTTC. It encodes CSARDPSNERYEQYF.